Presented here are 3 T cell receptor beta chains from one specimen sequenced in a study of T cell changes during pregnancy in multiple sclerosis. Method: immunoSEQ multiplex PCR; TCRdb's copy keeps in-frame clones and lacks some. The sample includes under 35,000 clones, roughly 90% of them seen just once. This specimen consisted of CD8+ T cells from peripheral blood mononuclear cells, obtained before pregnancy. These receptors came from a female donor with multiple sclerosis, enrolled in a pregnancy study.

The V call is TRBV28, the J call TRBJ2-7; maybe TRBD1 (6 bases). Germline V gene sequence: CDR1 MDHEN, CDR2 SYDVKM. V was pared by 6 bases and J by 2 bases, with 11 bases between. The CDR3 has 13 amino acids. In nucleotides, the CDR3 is TGTGCCAGCAGCCTGCCAGGGGCCTACGAGCAGTACTTC. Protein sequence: CASSLPGAYEQYF.

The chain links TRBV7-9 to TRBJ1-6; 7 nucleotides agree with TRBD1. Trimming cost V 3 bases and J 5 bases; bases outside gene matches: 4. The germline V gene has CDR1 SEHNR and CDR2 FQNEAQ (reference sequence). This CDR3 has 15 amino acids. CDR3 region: CASSLTGPNNSPLHF. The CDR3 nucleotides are TGTGCCAGCAGCTTGACAGGGCCAAATAATTCACCCCTCCACTTT.

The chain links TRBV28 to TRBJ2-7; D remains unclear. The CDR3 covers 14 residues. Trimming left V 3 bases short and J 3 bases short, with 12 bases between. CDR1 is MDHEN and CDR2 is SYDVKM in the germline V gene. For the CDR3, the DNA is TGTGCCAGCAGTTTGGTAGGCGAGCGCTACGAGCAGTACTTC. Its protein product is CASSLVGERYEQYF.